One and the same sample provided the 30 T cell receptor beta chains below, sequenced in a study of PD-1 blockade in classical Hodgkin lymphoma. The table came from immunoSEQ multiplex PCR; TCRdb's copy has only in-frame clones and leaves some out. Here the sample spans 31,000 or so clones, around 84% being singletons. The time point was: cycle 4 day 1 (C4D1), after six to seven weeks of nivolumab. Following autologous stem cell transplantation, relapse occurred in every patient, and exposure to brentuximab vedotin varied. The authors purified CD4+ T cells from thawed PBMCs by magnetic negative selection. Here the sequenced sample was CD4+ T cells from blood, taken before the fourth cycle of nivolumab. Receptors were obtained from a human donor with classical Hodgkin lymphoma.

This clone was detected once. V usage is TRBV6-1 and J usage is TRBJ2-7; D perhaps matches TRBD2 (7 bases). There are 14 residues in the CDR3. Germline-derived CDR1 and CDR2 are MNHNS and SASEGT. Trimming removed 1 base from V and 6 bases from J, with 13 bases in between. The CDR3: CASSEVGGQVEQYF. The CDR3 DNA sequence: TGTGCCAGCAGTGAAGTCGGGGGGCAGGTCGAGCAGTACTTC.

This chain links TRBV7-2 with TRBJ2-3; the match to TRBD2 covers 14 bases. Germline CDR1 reads SGHTA; CDR2 reads FQGNSA. The CDR3 has 17 residues. J was trimmed by 3 bases and V by 5 bases; bases with no gene match: 7. The CDR3 protein is CASSPRLAGGWTDTQYF. CDR3 bases: TGTGCCAGCAGCCCACGACTAGCGGGGGGGTGGACAGATACGCAGTATTTT.

In this sample, this clone turned up a few times. The chain uses TRBV6-5 and TRBJ1-5, with TRBD1 identical over 7 bases. The trim removed 6 bases at V and 6 bases at J, leaving 8 bases unmatched. This CDR3 region has 14 residues. Germline V gene sequence: CDR1 MNHEY, CDR2 SVGAGI. The CDR3 sequence is CASRKGTELQPQHF. CDR3 nucleotide sequence: TGTGCCAGCAGGAAGGGGACAGAGCTTCAGCCCCAGCATTTT.

The chain recombines TRBV7-8 with TRBJ2-2; 8 positions match TRBD1. V gave up 3 bases and J gave up 7 bases; unmatched junction bases: 10. The CDR3 has 16 residues. The germline gives CDR1 SGHVS, CDR2 FQNEAQ. The CDR3 DNA follows: TGTGCCAGCAGCTTGGGCAGGGGGCGCTCGGGCGGGGAGCTGTTTTTT. Its translation is CASSLGRGRSGGELFF.

This rearrangement joins TRBV15 to TRBJ2-7; 10 bases align to TRBD1. CDR3 length: 15 amino acids. The trim removed 5 bases at V and 0 bases at J, leaving 4 bases unmatched. Germline V gene sequence: CDR1 LNHNV, CDR2 YYDKDF (reference sequence). CDR3 coding DNA: TGTGCCACCAGCGGGGGACAGGGGTACTCCTACGAGCAGTACTTC. Residues: CATSGGQGYSYEQYF. Full variable domain (rest looked up from reference TRBV15 and TRBJ2-7): DAMVIQNPRYQVTQFGKPVTLSCSQTLNHNVMYWYQQKSSQAPKLLFHYYDKDFNNEADTPDNFQSRRPNTSFCFLDIRSPGLGDTAMYLCATSGGQGYSYEQYFGPGTRLTVT.

This chain connects TRBV9 to TRBJ1-1, with 7 bases identical to TRBD1. Germline V gene lookup returns CDR1 SGDLS and CDR2 YYNGEE. This CDR3 spans 15 amino acids. Unmatched junction bases numbered 5, after V lost 3 bases and J lost 0 bases. CDR3 protein: CASSDSDRMNTEAFF. In DNA, the CDR3 is TGTGCCAGCAGCGACTCGGACAGGATGAACACTGAAGCTTTCTTT.

In DNA form, the CDR3 reads TGTGCCAGCAGCCGTCCGGTGAGGGGAAACACCATATATTTT. Encoded protein: CASSRPVRGNTIYF. V is TRBV5-8 and J is TRBJ1-3; D is undetermined. CDR3 length: 14 amino acids. Trimming cost V 4 bases and J 4 bases, with 12 bases left between them. The germline V gene has CDR1 SGHTS and CDR2 YDEGEE. The whole variable domain, remainder taken from reference TRBV5-8 and TRBJ1-3, is EAGVTQSPTHLIKTRGQQATLRCSPISGHTSVYWYQQALGLGLQFLLWYDEGEERNRGNFPPRFSGRQFPNYSSELNVNALELEDSALYLCASSRPVRGNTIYFGEGSWLTVV.

The chain uses TRBV6-1 and TRBJ1-5; D remains ambiguous. From germline, CDR1 is MNHNS and CDR2 SASEGT. The ends were cut back, 1 base at V and 5 bases at J, with 6 bases in the middle. The CDR3 contains 13 residues. CDR3 sequence: CASSEGAHQPQHF. DNA of the CDR3: TGTGCCAGCAGTGAAGGGGCCCATCAGCCCCAGCATTTT.

V usage is TRBV2 and J usage is TRBJ1-1; tentative D call: TRBD1 (6 bases). Trimming took off 1 base at V and 3 bases at J, with 12 bases between the two ends. The CDR3 loop spans 15 amino acids. The germline gives CDR1 SNHLY, CDR2 FYNNEI. CDR3 DNA sequence: TGTGCCAGCAGTGAAGGTAGTCAGGGGCACACTGAAGCTTTCTTT. Encoded protein: CASSEGSQGHTEAFF.

The V gene is TRBV19, the J gene TRBJ2-7, with 10 positions matching TRBD1. The CDR3 runs 15 residues. Trimming at V came to 5 bases and at J to 0 bases, leaving 4 bases not matched to a gene. Germline values: CDR1 LNHDA, CDR2 SQIVND (reference sequence). The CDR3 sequence is CASSLGQGDSYEQYF. In DNA form, the CDR3 reads TGTGCCAGTAGTCTCGGACAGGGGGACTCCTACGAGCAGTACTTC.

The gene calls are TRBV7-2 and TRBJ2-1, with a weak D call TRBD2 (5 bases). The V end lost 0 bases, the J end lost 9 bases, and 12 bases lay between the germline ends. The CDR3 is 14 residues long. Looked up from germline, CDR1 is SGHTA and CDR2 is FQGNSA. CDR3 protein: CASSLARRGSEQFF. CDR3 coding DNA: TGTGCCAGCAGCTTAGCTAGACGAGGGAGTGAGCAGTTCTTC.

The chain couples TRBV19 to TRBJ2-1; weak D call: TRBD1 (5 bases). The V end was cut by 3 bases, the J end by 6 bases, with 6 bases between. Germline CDR1 and CDR2: LNHDA and SQIVND (reference sequence). There are 12 residues in the CDR3. For the CDR3, the DNA is TGTGCCAGTAGTATGCAGGGCAATGAGCAGTTCTTC. As protein: CASSMQGNEQFF. The variable domain in full, completed from reference TRBV19 and TRBJ2-1, reads DGGITQSPKYLFRKEGQNVTLSCEQNLNHDAMYWYRQDPGQGLRLIYYSQIVNDFQKGDIAEGYSVSREKKESFPLTVTSAQKNPTAFYLCASSMQGNEQFFGPGTRLTVL.

CDR3 nucleotide sequence: TGTGCCACTGTTGAGGGGGCGGGGGAAAAACTGTTTTTT. It specifies CATVEGAGEKLFF. V usage is TRBV28 and J usage is TRBJ1-4; TRBD1 matches at 7 bases. This CDR3 spans 13 amino acids. V shed 10 bases and J 8 bases; nucleotides not matched to a gene: 10. Germline CDR1 MDHEN, CDR2 SYDVKM.

The chain recombines TRBV4-2 with TRBJ1-1; D gene ambiguous. V lost 1 base to trimming and J lost 6 bases, with 15 bases between them. This CDR3 comprises 15 residues. Looked up from germline, CDR1 is LGHNA and CDR2 is YNFKEQ. The chain's CDR3 is CASSQGRQAGSEAFF. As DNA, the CDR3 is TGTGCCAGCAGCCAAGGTCGTCAGGCGGGTTCTGAAGCTTTCTTT.

V is TRBV27 and J is TRBJ2-7; tentatively, D is TRBD2 (6 bases). This CDR3 has 15 amino acids. The germline V gene encodes CDR1 MNHEY and CDR2 SMNVEV (reference sequence). Trimming cost V 5 bases and J 2 bases, with 16 bases left between them. The CDR3 nucleotides are TGTGCCAGCAGTCGCAGGCCTAGCGAGGCCTACGAGCAGTACTTC. It is translated as CASSRRPSEAYEQYF.

This clone has only a few counts. The chain is built from TRBV5-1 and TRBJ1-5; the D is unclear. The CDR3 runs 15 residues. V was pared by 0 bases and J by 4 bases, with 11 bases between. CDR1 SGHRS and CDR2 YFSETQ come from the germline V gene. CDR3 sequence (DNA): TGCGCCAGCAGCTTGGGGACTGGAGGAAATCAGCCCCAGCATTTT. Residues: CASSLGTGGNQPQHF.

This clone was seen a handful of times. This rearrangement joins TRBV19 to TRBJ2-3; 11 bases agree with TRBD2. The J segment lost 0 bases and the V segment lost 4 bases, leaving 9 bases of the junction unmatched. From germline, CDR1 is LNHDA and CDR2 SQIVND (reference sequence). There are 18 residues in the CDR3. The CDR3 region has the DNA TGTGCCAGTAGTAAACGCGGGACTAGCGGTGCTAGCACAGATACGCAGTATTTT. Its protein is CASSKRGTSGASTDTQYF.

The rearrangement joins TRBV13 to TRBJ2-7; 14 bases line up with TRBD2. J gave up 3 bases and V 3 bases, and 10 bases lay outside the gene matches. CDR3 length: 18 residues. CDR1 is PRHDT and CDR2 is FYEKMQ in the germline V gene (reference sequence). The CDR3 nucleotides are TGTGCCAGCAGCTTGTTTCTTCGACTAGCGGGGGGGGACTACGAGCAGTACTTC. The encoded protein is CASSLFLRLAGGDYEQYF.

The chain recombines TRBV30 with TRBJ2-1; TRBD1 matches at 9 bases. This CDR3 has 14 residues. The V gene end was trimmed by 3 bases and the J gene end by 2 bases; junction bases not matched to a gene: 2. CDR1 is GTSNPN, CDR2 SVGIG, per germline (reference sequence). The CDR3 region has the DNA TGTGCCTGGAGGGGGGACAGGGCCTACAATGAGCAGTTCTTC. This translates into CAWRGDRAYNEQFF.

The genes are TRBV7-9 and TRBJ2-5, with a possible D match to TRBD2 (6 bases). CDR1 is SEHNR, CDR2 FQNEAQ, per germline (reference sequence). V shed 1 base and J shed 5 bases, with 17 bases lying between them. The CDR3 contains 16 residues. The CDR3, as DNA: TGTGCCAGCAGCTTAGGAGAAGGGTCCAGCGGGGAGACCCAGTACTTC. Translated, it gives CASSLGEGSSGETQYF.

The rearrangement links TRBV5-1 to TRBJ1-4; D is unclear. Looked up from germline, CDR1 is SGHRS and CDR2 is YFSETQ. The CDR3 runs 17 residues. The V gene lost 1 base and the J gene lost 0 bases, with 13 bases spanning the gap. The chain's CDR3 is CASSLTVPGATNEKLFF. CDR3 nucleotide sequence: TGCGCCAGCAGCTTGACAGTCCCCGGTGCAACTAATGAAAAACTGTTTTTT.

The rearrangement links TRBV7-2 to TRBJ1-2; TRBD1 might be the D (5 bases). Trimming took off 3 bases at V and 3 bases at J, with 11 bases between the two ends. This CDR3 has 14 residues. The germline CDR1 and CDR2 sequences are SGHTA and FQGNSA. The CDR3: CASSLRTGHYGYTF. Written as DNA, the CDR3 is TGTGCCAGCAGCTTGCGGACGGGACACTATGGCTACACCTTC.

The genes are TRBV2 and TRBJ1-2; D gene uncertain. Germline V CDR1 and CDR2: SNHLY, FYNNEI. Trimming stripped 5 bases from V and 4 bases from J, with 17 bases between. The CDR3 consists of 15 residues. Here the CDR3 DNA reads TGTGCCAGCAGTCCCGTCCCGGGAGAAAGCTATGGCTACACCTTC. Residues: CASSPVPGESYGYTF. Full variable domain (remainder filled in from reference TRBV2 and TRBJ1-2): EPEVTQTPSHQVTQMGQEVILRCVPISNHLYFYWYRQILGQKVEFLVSFYNNEISEKSEIFDDQFSVERPDGSNFTLKIRSTKLEDSAMYFCASSPVPGESYGYTFGSGTRLTVV.

This chain links TRBV5-1 with TRBJ1-4, with D unclear. Germline V gene sequence: CDR1 SGHRS, CDR2 YFSETQ. CDR3 length equals 14 residues. Trimming removed 0 bases at V and 7 bases at J, with 10 bases between. The CDR3 nucleotides read TGCGCCAGCAGCTTGGAGGTGCGGAGTGAAAAACTGTTTTTT. It is translated as CASSLEVRSEKLFF.

The chain links TRBV27 to TRBJ2-1; TRBD2 matches at 16 bases. CDR3 length: 20 residues. V shed 6 bases and J 1 base; nucleotides not matched to a gene: 12. Germline V CDR1 and CDR2: MNHEY, SMNVEV (reference sequence). CDR3 residues: CASSRGLAGGYTNSYNEQFF. CDR3 nucleotide sequence: TGTGCCAGCAGCCGGGGACTAGCGGGGGGGTATACCAATTCCTACAATGAGCAGTTCTTC.

The chain recombines TRBV2 with TRBJ2-2; the D gene is possibly TRBD1 (6 bases). Germline V lookup: CDR1 SNHLY, CDR2 FYNNEI. Trimming shortened V by 7 bases and J by 7 bases, and 19 bases separated the two germline ends. This CDR3 contains 15 residues. In DNA form, the CDR3 reads TGTGCCAGCACTCTCGAGACAGGCAGGGGCGGGGAGCTGTTTTTT. This codes for CASTLETGRGGELFF.

The chain couples TRBV19 to TRBJ2-1, with TRBD2 as a possible D gene (5 bases). Germline CDR1 reads LNHDA; CDR2 reads SQIVND (reference sequence). The germline V and J ends were trimmed by 7 bases and 3 bases, with 16 bases remaining between them. CDR3 length equals 15 residues. The CDR3 nucleotides read TGTGCCAGTACCCCCCCGAGCGGCCTCTACAATGAGCAGTTCTTC. It yields the protein CASTPPSGLYNEQFF.

The rearrangement joins TRBV27 to TRBJ2-7; 7 nucleotides align to TRBD1. The V and J ends lost 6 bases and 2 bases, in that order; junction bases with no gene match: 4. The CDR3 sequence is 13 residues long. Germline V gives CDR1 MNHEY, CDR2 SMNVEV (reference sequence). CDR3 region: CASSRQGPYEQYF. CDR3 DNA sequence: TGTGCCAGCAGCCGACAGGGACCCTACGAGCAGTACTTC.

The sample holds a few counts of this clone. The chain is built from TRBV4-3 and TRBJ1-2, with a possible D match to TRBD1 (5 bases). The CDR3 sequence is 16 residues long. CDR1 and CDR2 from the germline V gene are LGHNA and YSLEER. V was clipped by 4 bases and J by 4 bases, with 19 bases between them. CDR3 region: CASSLTRREVLYGYTF. The CDR3 nucleotides are TGCGCCAGCAGCCTTACACGCAGGGAGGTACTCTATGGCTACACCTTC.

In its sample, this clone was seen a few times. CDR3 region: CASSFVGAGKTEAFF. In DNA form, the CDR3 reads TGTGCCAGCAGCTTTGTGGGCGCGGGAAAAACTGAAGCTTTCTTT. The chain has TRBV7-9 and TRBJ1-1; no definite D call. Per germline, CDR1 SEHNR and CDR2 FQNEAQ (reference sequence). The CDR3 extends over 15 amino acids. Trimming removed 3 bases at V and 5 bases at J, with 16 bases between.